These T cell receptor beta chains were read from a single sample in a study of blood T cells in healthy people across ages. TCRdb reprocessed the 5' RACE reads via MiXCR and lists one record per CDR3 protein. The table lists about 800,000 distinct CDR3 sequences, 20% to 25% of them singletons. These same records also appear under a second study, on T cells of mothers and their children.

Source material: blood. The receptors here all came from a boy under 18 in good health. The conserved cysteine and the conserved F or W are not part of the CDR3 here. A D gene is named only where the DNA matches it firmly. Expanded clones are given a class, and other clones once, few, many or no size at all.

>NA|TRBJ2-5|10|few|TRBV29-1
SVEVLSGEQY
>NA|TRBJ2-1|11|many|TRBV5-1
ASSLAANNEQF
>TRBD2|TRBJ2-1|15|NA|TRBV27
ASGFRPAGAYYNEQF
>TRBD2|TRBJ2-5|15|NA|TRBV12-3/TRBV12-4
ASSLGRLAGGQETQY
>NA|TRBJ1-4|15|NA|TRBV11-1
ASSSWFGAGADEKLF
>NA|TRBJ2-3|12|few|TRBV12-3/TRBV12-4
ASSPVGEADTQY
>NA|TRBJ2-4|12|NA|TRBV4-1
ASSQQGGENIQY
>TRBD1|TRBJ1-4|20|NA|TRBV28
ASSFLFLREHGPGQTNEKLF
>NA|TRBJ1-1|13|NA|TRBV2
ASVLEYRANTEAF
>NA|TRBJ2-1|11|few|TRBV7-3
ASSLGLSHEQF
>NA|NA|17|few|TRBV20-1
SASGIVYRDQNQWETQY
>TRBD1|TRBJ1-4|14|NA|TRBV3-1
ASSQQGAGANEKLF
>NA|TRBJ2-3|13|NA|TRBV18
ASSLGASHTDTQY
>TRBD2|TRBJ2-4|15|NA|TRBV15
ATSTLGTSENFNIQY
>NA|TRBJ2-2|9|many|TRBV6-5
ASSYAGELF
>NA|NA|10|few|TRBV9
ASSQSTIEQF
>NA|NA|9|NA|TRBV20-1
RADQSYEQY
>NA|TRBJ2-5|12|NA|TRBV5-1
ASSRQGSGETQY
>NA|TRBJ2-5|12|once|TRBV28
ASSLGSRKETQY
>TRBD2|TRBJ2-2|12|NA|TRBV7-2
ASTLFAGGMELF
>TRBD2|TRBJ2-7|15|NA|TRBV7-2
ASSFELAGPFSYEQY
>NA|TRBJ2-3|10|few|TRBV29-1
SVASGTDTQY
>NA|TRBJ2-7|12|NA|TRBV28
ASSEVVGIHEQY
>NA|TRBJ2-5|13|few|TRBV9
ASSVGKTGQETQY
>NA|TRBJ1-1|11|NA|TRBV2
ASSALLYFEAF
>TRBD1|TRBJ1-1|13|few|TRBV27
ASSPYRGMNTEAF
>TRBD2|TRBJ2-5|12|few|TRBV5-1
ASRLVREGETQY
>NA|TRBJ2-3|12|few|TRBV4-3
ASSQVTDSDTQY
>TRBD1|TRBJ2-5|12|few|TRBV6-1
ASSMDRGLVTQY
>NA|TRBJ1-2|14|NA|TRBV19
ASSITQGGMHYGYT
>NA|TRBJ2-2|12|few|TRBV4-2
ASSQALKGGELF
>NA|TRBJ2-2|13|few|TRBV12-3/TRBV12-4
ASTPQGGITGELF
>TRBD1|TRBJ2-7|12|NA|TRBV6-2/TRBV6-3
ASSKTGGAYEQY
>NA|TRBJ1-4|13|few|TRBV7-8
ASSLALTRGEKLF
>TRBD2|TRBJ2-7|12|NA|TRBV6-2/TRBV6-3
ASSYGLAAAKQY
>NA|TRBJ2-2|15|NA|TRBV24-1
ATSEDVKGTGTGELF
>TRBD2|NA|14|NA|TRBV4-3
ASSQDRGAGGDEQF
>NA|TRBJ2-3|9|NA|TRBV20-1
SSPGVDTQY
>TRBD1|TRBJ1-2|13|NA|TRBV6-2/TRBV6-3
ASSFSGTGGDGYT
>NA|TRBJ1-4|15|NA|TRBV4-3
ASSPSQGRKTRGKLF
>NA|TRBJ2-7|11|few|TRBV12-3/TRBV12-4
ASSLFEGGKQY
>NA|TRBJ2-6|12|few|TRBV20-1
SGEYSSGANVLT
>NA|TRBJ1-4|13|few|TRBV12-3/TRBV12-4
ASSLGWRTNEKLF
>TRBD1|TRBJ2-5|12|NA|TRBV29-1
SVEEQGAKETQY
>NA|TRBJ2-7|14|few|TRBV28
ASSSPSETMAYEQY
>NA|TRBJ1-6|12|NA|TRBV29-1
SVREGSYNSPLH
>NA|TRBJ1-1|11|few|TRBV24-1
ATSRGENTEAF
>NA|TRBJ2-1|13|few|TRBV10-2
ASSEFQESYNEQF
>NA|TRBJ1-2|14|few|TRBV6-5
ASSYSNVRPLYGYT
>TRBD2|TRBJ2-3|13|NA|TRBV15
ATSRTSGRTDTQY
>TRBD2|NA|15|NA|TRBV6-2/TRBV6-3
ASSKLALTGYSYEQY
>NA|TRBJ2-3|14|NA|TRBV28
ASSPRGAGSWDTQY
>NA|TRBJ2-1|12|NA|TRBV12-3/TRBV12-4
ASSLGSGFVEQF
>NA|TRBJ2-2|11|NA|TRBV4-1
ASSQSVTGELF
>NA|TRBJ2-1|11|NA|TRBV4-2
ASSRRLGDEQF
>NA|TRBJ2-5|11|many|TRBV5-1
ASSPDLQETQY